This section outlines one T cell receptor beta chain sequence together with its context. This clone was picked up a small number of times. Its antigen is still unknown. Base qualities were left out, and no much larger clone turns up one base away. The sample is drawn from a study of beta chain features in type 1 diabetes (dated by TCRdb to 2017 to 2018). Some background on the complete study: Patients and healthy donors did not differ in mean age, gender distribution, total cell number or subset yield. A total of around 100 million sorted cells were examined across all samples, and RNA yield correlated strongly with the number of cells per subset. In the study, recently diagnosed type 1 diabetes patients and matched healthy donors were compared on the TCRB repertoires of their sorted circulating CD4+ T cell subsets. Naive and central memory subsets were obtained from all 30 or so donors, but regulatory and stem cell-like memory subsets were isolated from only 8 patients and roughly 8 healthy donors.

The entire isolated RNA was reverse transcribed using the High Capacity cDNA Reverse Transcription Kit, and thus expressed TCRB transcripts were sequenced. Deep immunoSEQ sequencing was performed on naive, central memory and regulatory T cell samples, with an average of roughly 3.3 million total reads per sample. Sorted cells were lysed in RLT buffer, and RNA was extracted using DNase-treated RNeasy Micro or Mini kits according to cell number. To prevent cross-contamination, each cell subset was processed individually, whereas patient and healthy donor samples were processed jointly. The immunoSEQ multiplex PCR was used to amplify TCRB sequences from cDNA, yielding 87-bp fragments that span the CDR3 region. The amplicons were sequenced using the Illumina HiSeq platform. In the source study's methods: Synthetic template baselines were used to correct PCR bias computationally, reads within Hamming distance 2 were collapsed, and singletons that could not be merged were discarded. Reads were aligned to IMGT to assign V, D and J genes, CDR3 length, and insertions or deletions at six rearrangement sites. Within each subset, clonotype counts were normalized to sorted cell number, after which true diversity and Gini coefficients were computed with the tcR R package. The overlap coefficient, calculated on TCRB nucleotide sequences, was used to quantify repertoire sharing. Out-of-frame TCRB sequences from naive cells were analyzed to stand in for the pre-selection repertoire. TCRdb re-hosts the immuneACCESS table, in-frame sequences only. Its copies lack some clones; in the studies checked, an unresolved V gene accounts for under half of them, and the cause for the rest is not known. That table furnishes V, J and clone size, whereas the DNA furnished D and trimming. Recorded for this sample are 150,000 to 200,000 clones; roughly 60% of them occurred a single time. Of the sample, roughly 0.089% falls within the top ten clones.

A single peripheral blood draw of about 116 mL on average was collected from each donor into heparinised tubes. Naive, central memory, regulatory and stem cell-like memory CD4+ T cells were sorted on a BD FACSAria II using a panel including CD45RO, CCR7, CD25, CD127, CD95 and CD27. All sorted populations exceeded 98% purity. Right away, PBMCs were isolated by Lymphoprep density gradient centrifugation and were stained directly, with no culture step. Samples were stained and sorted in pairs, with one healthy donor and one patient per experiment, so that batch effects were minimized. Overall study results and their limits: Because the HLA sub-analyses included only small numbers of individuals, any influence of HLA type on TCRB rearrangement was left unresolved. Shorter templates might be favored by PCR, yet because patient and control samples were amplified and corrected together, any such skew would affect both groups equally. At VDJ recombination sites, patients with type 1 diabetes made fewer insertions and deleted more nucleotides, a pattern implying thymic rearrangement abnormalities. Because cDNA rather than genomic DNA was sequenced, highly expressing activated cells could have been over-represented, although no difference in activation and CD3 levels was found between groups. A moderate but significant shortening of TCRB CDR3 length was observed in type 1 diabetes patients in all four CD4+ subsets. Naive, central memory and regulatory TCRB repertoires appeared more similar among patients than among healthy donors.

The clonotype originates from a man in his thirties or forties with type 1 diabetes. Sequences were obtained from naive CD4+ T cells from blood. What this sample's cell subset or site label stands for: true naive CD4+ T cells.

CDR3 protein: CSVQTGNTGELFF. The bases are TGCAGCGTCCAGACAGGGAACACCGGGGAGCTGTTTTTT. Recombination connected TRBV29-1 to TRBJ2-2; the D gene is perhaps TRBD1, from 6 matching bases. From cysteine to phenylalanine, the CDR3 is 13 amino acids long. The sequence is cut down to CDR3 DNA, 39 bases in frame from base 1. Reading the germline V gene gives CDR1 SQVTM and CDR2 ANQGSEA. V was cut back by 6 bases and J by 1 base, leaving a gap of 9 bases between them.